This T cell receptor (beta chain) comes out of a study of T cell responses to AZD1222 COVID-19 vaccine. Notes on the study in general: Reportedly, nearly half of unique spike TCRs recognized epitopes outside B.1.351/B.1.1.7 mutations. Vaccine-associated CD4 TCRs spanned spike, dominant at 160-218 and 743-854. Recipients of AZD1222 seropositive at baseline numbered only 5 or 6.

A remark on this clone: Its antigen is still unknown.

The CDR3 is made up of 14 amino acids. The V gene lost 1 base and the J gene lost 2 bases, with 9 bases spanning the gap. Per the germline V gene, CDR1 is SEHNR and CDR2 is FQNEAQ (reference sequence). Produced via immunoSEQ multiplex PCR; TCRdb's table is partial and in-frame only. The data hold around 130,000 clones, with over 90% observed a single time. This specimen was peripheral blood, taken on day 0 of AZD1222 vaccination. The chain couples TRBV7-9 to TRBJ2-7, with D possibly being TRBD1 (6 bases). This clonotype originated in an adult in good health. CDR3: CASSLGTAAYEQYF. As DNA, the CDR3 is TGTGCCAGCAGCTTAGGGACAGCCGCCTACGAGCAGTACTTC.